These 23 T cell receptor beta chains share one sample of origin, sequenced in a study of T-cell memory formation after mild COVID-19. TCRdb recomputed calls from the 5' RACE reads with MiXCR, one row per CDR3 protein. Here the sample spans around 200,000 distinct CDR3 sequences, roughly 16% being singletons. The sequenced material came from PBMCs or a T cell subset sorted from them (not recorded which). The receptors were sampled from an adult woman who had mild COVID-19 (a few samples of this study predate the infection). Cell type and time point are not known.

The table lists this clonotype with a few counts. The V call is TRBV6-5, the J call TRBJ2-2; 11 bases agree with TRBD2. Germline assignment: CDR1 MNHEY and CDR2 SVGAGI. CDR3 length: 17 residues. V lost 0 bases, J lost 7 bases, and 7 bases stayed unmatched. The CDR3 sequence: CASSYSVAGGHDGELFF. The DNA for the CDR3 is TGTGCCAGCAGTTACTCAGTAGCGGGGGGGCATGACGGGGAGCTGTTTTTT.

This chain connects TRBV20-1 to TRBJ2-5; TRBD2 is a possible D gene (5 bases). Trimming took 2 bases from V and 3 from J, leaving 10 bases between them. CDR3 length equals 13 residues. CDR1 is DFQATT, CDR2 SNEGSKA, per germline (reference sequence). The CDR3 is CSARSGREETQYF. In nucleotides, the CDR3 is TGCAGTGCTAGAAGCGGTCGGGAAGAGACCCAGTACTTC.

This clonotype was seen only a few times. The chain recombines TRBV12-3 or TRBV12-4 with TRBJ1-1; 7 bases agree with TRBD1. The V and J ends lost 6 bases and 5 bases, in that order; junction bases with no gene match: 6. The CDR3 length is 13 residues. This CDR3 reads CASRWTGLTEAFF. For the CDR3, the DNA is TGTGCCAGCAGGTGGACAGGTCTGACTGAAGCTTTCTTT.

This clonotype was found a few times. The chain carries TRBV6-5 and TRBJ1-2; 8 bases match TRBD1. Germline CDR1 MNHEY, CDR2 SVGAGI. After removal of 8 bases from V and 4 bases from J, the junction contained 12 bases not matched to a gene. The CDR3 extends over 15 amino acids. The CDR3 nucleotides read TGTGCCAGCGCAACTCGAGGACAGGGCGGCTATGGCTACACCTTC. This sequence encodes CASATRGQGGYGYTF.

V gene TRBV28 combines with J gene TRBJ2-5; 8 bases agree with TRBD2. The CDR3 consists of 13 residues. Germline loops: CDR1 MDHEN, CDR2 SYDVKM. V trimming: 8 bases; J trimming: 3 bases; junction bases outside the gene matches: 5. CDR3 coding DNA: TGTGCCAGCGGGGCGGGGGGAAAAGAGACCCAGTACTTC. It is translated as CASGAGGKETQYF.

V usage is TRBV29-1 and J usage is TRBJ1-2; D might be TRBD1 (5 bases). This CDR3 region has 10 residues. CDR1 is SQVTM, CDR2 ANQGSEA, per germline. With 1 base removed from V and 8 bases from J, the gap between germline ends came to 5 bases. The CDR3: CSVEGDGYTF. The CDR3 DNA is TGCAGCGTTGAAGGGGACGGCTACACCTTC.

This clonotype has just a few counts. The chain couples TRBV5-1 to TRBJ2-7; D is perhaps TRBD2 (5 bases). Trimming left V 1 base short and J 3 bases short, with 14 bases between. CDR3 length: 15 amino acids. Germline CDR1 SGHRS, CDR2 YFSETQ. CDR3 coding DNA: TGCGCCAGCAGCTTGAACGGGGAACAATACTACGAGCAGTACTTC. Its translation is CASSLNGEQYYEQYF.

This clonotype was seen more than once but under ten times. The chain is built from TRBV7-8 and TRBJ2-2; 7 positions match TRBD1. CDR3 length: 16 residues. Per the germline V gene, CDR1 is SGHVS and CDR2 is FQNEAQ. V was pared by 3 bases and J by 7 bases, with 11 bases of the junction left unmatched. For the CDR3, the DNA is TGTGCCAGCAGCTTGCTCGAAAAGACAGGGAACGGGGAGCTGTTTTTT. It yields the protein CASSLLEKTGNGELFF.

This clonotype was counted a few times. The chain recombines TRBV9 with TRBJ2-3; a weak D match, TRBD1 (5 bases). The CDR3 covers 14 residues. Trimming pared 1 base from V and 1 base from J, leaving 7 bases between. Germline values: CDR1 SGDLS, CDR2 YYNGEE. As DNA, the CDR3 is TGTGCCAGCAGCGTAATGACAGGCACAGATACGCAGTATTTT. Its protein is CASSVMTGTDTQYF.

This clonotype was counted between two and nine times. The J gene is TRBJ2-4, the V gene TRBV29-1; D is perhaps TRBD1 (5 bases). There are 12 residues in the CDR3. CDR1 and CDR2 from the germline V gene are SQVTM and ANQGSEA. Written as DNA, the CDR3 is TGCGTAGTAGGGGAAGCCAAAAACATTCAGTACTTC. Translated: CVVGEAKNIQYF.

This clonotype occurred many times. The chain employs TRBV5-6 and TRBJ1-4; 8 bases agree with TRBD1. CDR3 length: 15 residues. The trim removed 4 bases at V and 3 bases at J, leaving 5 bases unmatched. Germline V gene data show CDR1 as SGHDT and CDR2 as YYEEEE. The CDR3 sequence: CASSRQGTANEKLFF. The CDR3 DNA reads TGTGCCAGCAGCAGACAGGGGACTGCTAATGAAAAACTGTTTTTT.

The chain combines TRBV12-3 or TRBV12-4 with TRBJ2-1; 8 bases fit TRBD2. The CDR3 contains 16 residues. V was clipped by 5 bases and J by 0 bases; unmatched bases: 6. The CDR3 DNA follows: TGTGCCAGCAGTCGGGGGGGGCCTTACTCCTACAATGAGCAGTTCTTC. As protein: CASSRGGPYSYNEQFF.

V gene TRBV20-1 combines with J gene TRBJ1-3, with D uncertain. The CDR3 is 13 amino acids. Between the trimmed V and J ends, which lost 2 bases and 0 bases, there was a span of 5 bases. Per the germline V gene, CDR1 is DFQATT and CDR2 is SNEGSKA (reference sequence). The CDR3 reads CSARRSSGNTIYF. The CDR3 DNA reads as TGCAGTGCTAGACGGAGCTCTGGAAACACCATATATTTT.

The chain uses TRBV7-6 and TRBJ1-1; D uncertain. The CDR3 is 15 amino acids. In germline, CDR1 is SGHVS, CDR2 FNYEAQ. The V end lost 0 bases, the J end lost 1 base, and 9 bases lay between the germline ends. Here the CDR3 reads CASSLAGSRNTEAFF. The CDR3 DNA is TGTGCCAGCAGCTTAGCGGGAAGCAGGAACACTGAAGCTTTCTTT.

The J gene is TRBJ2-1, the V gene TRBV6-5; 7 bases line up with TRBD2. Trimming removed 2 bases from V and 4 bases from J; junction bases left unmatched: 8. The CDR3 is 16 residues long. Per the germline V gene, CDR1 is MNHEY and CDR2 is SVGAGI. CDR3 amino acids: CASSYAVTSRYNEQFF. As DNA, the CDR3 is TGTGCCAGCAGTTACGCGGTGACTAGCCGATACAATGAGCAGTTCTTC.

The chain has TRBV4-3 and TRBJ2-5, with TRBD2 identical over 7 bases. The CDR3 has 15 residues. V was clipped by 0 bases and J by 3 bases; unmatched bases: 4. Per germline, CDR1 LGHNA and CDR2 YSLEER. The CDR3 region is CASSQDRSGKETQYF. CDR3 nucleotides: TGCGCCAGCAGCCAAGACCGCAGCGGGAAAGAGACCCAGTACTTC.

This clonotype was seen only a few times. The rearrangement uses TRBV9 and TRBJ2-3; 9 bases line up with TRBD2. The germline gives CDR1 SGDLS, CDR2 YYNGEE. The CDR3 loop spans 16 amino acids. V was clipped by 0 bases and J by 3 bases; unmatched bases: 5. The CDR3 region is CASSVAMLAGTDTQYF. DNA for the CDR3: TGTGCCAGCAGCGTAGCCATGCTAGCGGGGACAGATACGCAGTATTTT.

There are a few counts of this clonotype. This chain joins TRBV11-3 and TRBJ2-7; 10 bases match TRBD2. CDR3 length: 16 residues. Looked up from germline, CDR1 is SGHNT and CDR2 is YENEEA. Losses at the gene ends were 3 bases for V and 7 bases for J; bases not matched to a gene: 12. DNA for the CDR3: TGTGCCAGCAGCTTCCCCGGTCTAGCGGGAGTCTTTGAGCAGTACTTC. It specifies CASSFPGLAGVFEQYF.

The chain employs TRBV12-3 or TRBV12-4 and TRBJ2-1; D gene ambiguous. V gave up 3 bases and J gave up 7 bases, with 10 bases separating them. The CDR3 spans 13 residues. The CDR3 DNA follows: TGTGCCAGCAGTTTTAATAACCGGAATGAGCAGTTCTTC. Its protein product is CASSFNNRNEQFF.

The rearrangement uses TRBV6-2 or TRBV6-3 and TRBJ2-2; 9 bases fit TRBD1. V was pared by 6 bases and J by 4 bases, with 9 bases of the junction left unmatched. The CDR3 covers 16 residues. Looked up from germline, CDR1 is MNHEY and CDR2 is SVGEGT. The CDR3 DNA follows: TGTGCCAGCAGGGGCCCGACAGGGGGAGGCACCGGGGAGCTGTTTTTT. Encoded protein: CASRGPTGGGTGELFF.

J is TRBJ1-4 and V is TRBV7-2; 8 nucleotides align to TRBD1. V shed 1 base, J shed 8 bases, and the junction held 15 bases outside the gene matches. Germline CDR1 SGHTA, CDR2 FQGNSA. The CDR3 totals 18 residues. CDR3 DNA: TGTGCCAGCAGCTTAGGCGGCAGGGGGCGATCTTTAGAAGAAAAACTGTTTTTT. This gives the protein CASSLGGRGRSLEEKLFF.

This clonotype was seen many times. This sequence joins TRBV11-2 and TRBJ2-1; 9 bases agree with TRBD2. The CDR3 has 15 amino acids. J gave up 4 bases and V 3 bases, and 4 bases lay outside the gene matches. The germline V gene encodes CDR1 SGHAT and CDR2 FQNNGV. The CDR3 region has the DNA TGTGCCAGCAGCTTTGGCCTAGCGGGATACAATGAGCAGTTCTTC. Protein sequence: CASSFGLAGYNEQFF.

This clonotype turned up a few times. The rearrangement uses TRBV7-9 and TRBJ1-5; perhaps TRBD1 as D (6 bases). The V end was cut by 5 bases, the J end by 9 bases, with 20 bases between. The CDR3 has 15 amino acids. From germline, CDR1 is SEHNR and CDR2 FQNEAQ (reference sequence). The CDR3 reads CASSPGGAGGMPQHF. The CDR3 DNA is TGTGCCAGCAGCCCCGGGGGGGCCGGAGGGATGCCCCAGCATTTT. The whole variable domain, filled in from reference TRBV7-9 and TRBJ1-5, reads DTGVSQNPRHKITKRGQNVTFRCDPISEHNRLYWYRQTLGQGPEFLTYFQNEAQLEKSRLLSDRFSAERPKGSFSTLEIQRTEQGDSAMYLCASSPGGAGGMPQHFGDGTRLSIL.